This TCR beta chain comes out of a study of T cells after yellow fever vaccination. Whole-study findings and limits: Among primary-vaccination clones, most reappeared after the booster, at 96% for CD4 and 85% to 90% for CD8. Only a minor proportion of clonotypes was detected across both CD4 and CD8 compartments. One caveat is that FACS-sorted repertoires could contain abundant clonotypes contaminating from the bulk population.

For TCR, cDNA came from 5'RACE template switching, which added a universal primer site and UMIs. TCRdb redid the calling of the 5' RACE reads with MiXCR, one entry per CDR3 protein. The sample yields hundreds of thousands of distinct CDR3 sequences, roughly 4.8% seen once. As to this clonotype: Its antigen is not identified.

CDR3 length equals 17 residues. Germline trimming cut 0 bases from V and 0 bases from J; bases unmatched to any gene: 8. From germline, CDR1 is SGHDT and CDR2 YYEEEE. This chain connects TRBV5-6 to TRBJ1-2, with 7 nucleotides matching TRBD1. The specimen comprised CD4+ T cells sorted from PBMCs, sampled on the day of the yellow fever booster vaccination. The clonotype comes from a man between 18 and 29 years old who received the YFV17D yellow fever vaccine. In nucleotides, the CDR3 is TGTGCCAGCAGCTTGGGGGCAGGGGGAAAGACTAACTATGGCTACACCTTC. It encodes CASSLGAGGKTNYGYTF.